This TCR beta chain stems from a study of metastatic and nonmetastatic thyroid tumors. This clone was observed a handful of times. An end of the junction differs from the germline gene, which may be a read error. MiXCR was used by TCRdb to re-call the PCR reads. The table shows over 20,000 clones, with about 30% occurring only once. Germline loops: CDR1 SGHVS, CDR2 FQNEAQ. The CDR3 extends over 18 amino acids. Every patient underwent thyroid surgery untreated. This chain connects TRBV7-8 to TRBJ2-6; the D is unclear. The sequence was collected from a male donor with papillary thyroid cancer or a benign thyroid nodule (not recorded which). Some clones in this sample may be carry-over from other donors' samples. The sample taken for sequencing was tumor tissue. CDR3 residues: CAGSFLWLDLSGANVLTF. The CDR3 DNA sequence: TGTGCCGGCAGCTTTCTGTGGCTAGATCTCTCTGGGGCCAACGTCCTGACTTTC.